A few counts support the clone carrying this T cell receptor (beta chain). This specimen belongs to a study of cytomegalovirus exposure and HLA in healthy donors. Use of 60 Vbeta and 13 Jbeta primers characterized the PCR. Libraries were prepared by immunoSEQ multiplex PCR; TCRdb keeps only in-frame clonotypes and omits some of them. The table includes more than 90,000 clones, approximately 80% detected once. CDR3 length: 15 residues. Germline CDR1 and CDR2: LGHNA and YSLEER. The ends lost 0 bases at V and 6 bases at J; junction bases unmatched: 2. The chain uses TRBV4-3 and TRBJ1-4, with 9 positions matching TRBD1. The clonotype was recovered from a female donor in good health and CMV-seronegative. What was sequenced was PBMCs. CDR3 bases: TGCGCCAGCAGCCAAGATAGGACAGGGGATGAAAAACTGTTTTTT. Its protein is CASSQDRTGDEKLFF.